This T cell receptor (beta chain) was sequenced during a study of T cells in Graves' hyperthyroidism and ophthalmopathy. Study-level background: The blood sample was taken at first diagnosis, before treatment began.

RNA transcripts gave rise to amplified TCR beta CDR3 regions. A set of HTBI primers served as the primers for a first-round RT-PCR of the TCR CDR3. MiXCR, applied by TCRdb to the multiplex PCR reads, yields one record per CDR3 protein. The table records 250,000 to 300,000 distinct CDR3 sequences, roughly 13% of them present only once. This clonotype occurred many times. The diagnostic basis comprised clinical symptoms, serum thyroxine and TRAb, thyroid ultrasound and orbital computed tomography. The sample, blood from the first hyperthyroidism diagnosis, precedes any ophthalmopathy symptoms. The source of the PBMCs was less than 12 ml of fresh peripheral blood. The CDR3 covers 14 residues. CDR1 DFQATT and CDR2 SNEGSKA come from the germline V gene (reference sequence). V trimming: 6 bases; J trimming: 0 bases; junction bases outside the gene matches: 4.

Sequencing was done on a sample of blood. The sequence derives from a woman in her twenties or thirties with Graves' hyperthyroidism that later progressed to Graves' ophthalmopathy. The chain links TRBV20-1 to TRBJ2-3, with TRBD2 identical over 9 bases. The CDR3 is CSALTSGSTDTQYF. DNA of the CDR3: TGCAGTGCCCTTACTAGCGGGAGCACAGATACGCAGTATTTT.